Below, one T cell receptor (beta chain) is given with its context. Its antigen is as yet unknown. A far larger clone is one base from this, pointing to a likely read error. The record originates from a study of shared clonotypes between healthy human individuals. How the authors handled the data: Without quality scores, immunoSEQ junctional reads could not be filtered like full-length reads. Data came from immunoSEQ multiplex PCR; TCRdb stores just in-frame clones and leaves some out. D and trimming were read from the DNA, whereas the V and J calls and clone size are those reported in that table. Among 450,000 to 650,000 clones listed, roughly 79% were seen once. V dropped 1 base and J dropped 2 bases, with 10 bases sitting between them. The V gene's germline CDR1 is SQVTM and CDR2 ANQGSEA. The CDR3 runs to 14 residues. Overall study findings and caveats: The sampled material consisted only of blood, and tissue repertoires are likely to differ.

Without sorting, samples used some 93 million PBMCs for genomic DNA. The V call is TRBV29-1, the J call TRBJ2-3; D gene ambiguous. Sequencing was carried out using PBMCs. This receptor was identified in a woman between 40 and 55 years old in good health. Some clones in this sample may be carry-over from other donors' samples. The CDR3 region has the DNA TGCAGCGTTGAAGCGGGTACAGCCACAGATACGCAGTATTTT. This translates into CSVEAGTATDTQYF.